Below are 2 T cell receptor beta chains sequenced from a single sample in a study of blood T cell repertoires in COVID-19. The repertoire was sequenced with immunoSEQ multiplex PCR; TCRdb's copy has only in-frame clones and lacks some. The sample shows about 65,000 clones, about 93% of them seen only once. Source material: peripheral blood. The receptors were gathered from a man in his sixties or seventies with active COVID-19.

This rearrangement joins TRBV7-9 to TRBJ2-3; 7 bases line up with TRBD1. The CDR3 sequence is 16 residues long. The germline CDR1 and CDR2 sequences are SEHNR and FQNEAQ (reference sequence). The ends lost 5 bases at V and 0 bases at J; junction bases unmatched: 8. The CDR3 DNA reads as TGTGCCAGCAGCAAGGGACAGACGACTAGCACAGATACGCAGTATTTT. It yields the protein CASSKGQTTSTDTQYF.

As DNA, the CDR3 is TGCAGCGTCCGTACGGGACAGGGCACAGATACGCAGTATTTT. This sequence encodes CSVRTGQGTDTQYF. The genes are TRBV29-1 and TRBJ2-3; 8 bases are a match to TRBD1. The CDR3 is 14 amino acids. CDR1 SQVTM and CDR2 ANQGSEA come from the germline V gene. J was trimmed by 1 base and V by 6 bases; bases with no gene match: 6.